This T cell receptor beta chain was documented in a study of T cell responses to AZD1222 COVID-19 vaccine. The CDR3 sequence is 15 residues long. Germline CDR1 and CDR2: LNHNV and YYDKDF (reference sequence). V dropped 7 bases and J dropped 0; count of bases not matched to a gene: 5. Only in-frame clones appear in the TCRdb table, and some are missing; sequencing was by immunoSEQ multiplex PCR. The top ten hold over 13% of the sample, which has 120,000 to 150,000 clones, about 91% seen once. The chain combines TRBV15 with TRBJ1-3, with 8 positions matching TRBD1. The input for sequencing was peripheral blood, taken on day 0 of AZD1222 vaccination. The receptor comes from an adult in good health. CDR3 sequence reads: CATTLDRVSGNTIYF. The CDR3 nucleotides read TGTGCCACCACCCTGGACAGGGTCTCTGGAAACACCATATATTTT.